The rows below give T cell receptor beta chains drawn from one sample of a study of cytomegalovirus exposure and HLA in healthy donors. TCRdb keeps only in-frame clones here, not all; method: immunoSEQ multiplex PCR. The data contain approximately 54,000 clones, roughly 87% of them singletons. Sequencing was performed on PBMCs. The origin of the receptors is a woman younger than 30 in good health and CMV-seropositive. The CDR3 runs from the conserved cysteine through the conserved F or W. The D gene is left open where the match is weak. Size is omitted from some rows. Given values are once, few, many or a class for expanded clones.

size	V	D	J	DNA	CDR3
.	TRBV4-1	.	TRBJ2-2	TGCGCCAGCAGCCAGACGGGACTTAACACCGGGGAGCTGTTTTTT	CASSQTGLNTGELFF
.	TRBV5-1	TRBD1	TRBJ2-3	TGCGCCAGCAGCCAGGACAGGGCATTAGCAGATACGCAGTATTTT	CASSQDRALADTQYF
.	TRBV6-1	TRBD2	TRBJ2-3	TGTGCCAGCAGTGGAGTCGAGACTAGCGGGGCAACAGATACGCAGTATTTT	CASSGVETSGATDTQYF
.	TRBV6-1	TRBD1	TRBJ1-5	TGTGCCAGCAGCGCTGGGACAGAGAATCAGCCCCAGCATTTT	CASSAGTENQPQHF
.	TRBV5-6	TRBD2	TRBJ2-1	TGTGCCAGCAGCCCACTAGCGGGGAGTATCGACAATGAGCAGTTCTTC	CASSPLAGSIDNEQFF
.	TRBV30	.	TRBJ2-3	TGTGCCTGGAGTCTTCAGGGTACTAGCACAGATACGCAGTATTTT	CAWSLQGTSTDTQYF
once	TRBV7-2	TRBD2	TRBJ2-3	TGTGCCAGCAGCTTACGAGGTTCGGTAGCGGGGGGCACAGATACGCAGTATTTT	CASSLRGSVAGGTDTQYF
.	TRBV15	TRBD1	TRBJ2-7	TGTGCCACCAGCGAAGAGGACGGGACAGGGGGGTTCGAGCAGTACTTC	CATSEEDGTGGFEQYF
.	TRBV6-1	.	TRBJ1-2	TGTGCCAGCAGTGAAGTCTCAGGGTATGGCTACACCTTC	CASSEVSGYGYTF
.	TRBV2	.	TRBJ2-7	TGTGCCAGCAGTACTCCTGCGAGGGACGAGCAGTACTTC	CASSTPARDEQYF
few	TRBV5-1	TRBD1	TRBJ2-7	TGCGCCAGCAGCATCAACAGGGGGACCTACGAGCAGTACTTC	CASSINRGTYEQYF
.	TRBV5-1	.	TRBJ1-6	TGCGCCAGCAGCTTGAGAAGGGGCACACCCCTCCACTTT	CASSLRRGTPLHF
.	TRBV6-1	TRBD1	TRBJ1-1	TGTGCCAGCAAGGGACAGCGAGAGACTGAAGCTTTCTTT	CASKGQRETEAFF
.	TRBV18	.	TRBJ2-2	TGTGCCAGCTCACTCGGACAAAACACCGGGGAGCTGTTTTTT	CASSLGQNTGELFF
once	TRBV5-1	.	TRBJ1-1	TGCGCCAGCAGCTTGGTCTTCTCGGGGGGAAACACTGAAGCTTTCTTT	CASSLVFSGGNTEAFF
.	TRBV11-2	.	TRBJ2-7	TGTGCCAGCAGGCCGACAGGTTCCTACGAGCAGTACTTC	CASRPTGSYEQYF
.	TRBV27	.	TRBJ1-2	TGTGCCAGCAGTAGACAGAAGGATAACTATGGCTACACCTTC	CASSRQKDNYGYTF
once	TRBV4-2	TRBD2	TRBJ2-3	TGTGCCAGCAGCCAACGGACTAGCGGGGGAAACACAGATACGCAGTATTTT	CASSQRTSGGNTDTQYF
.	TRBV10-2	.	TRBJ1-5	TGCGCCTCCAGGGACATCAATCAGCCCCAGCATTTT	CASRDINQPQHF
.	TRBV5-1	TRBD1	TRBJ2-7	TGCGCCAGCAGCTGGGACAGGGAATACGAGCAGTACTTC	CASSWDREYEQYF
.	TRBV28	.	TRBJ2-7	TGTGCCAGCAGTGAAACTCAGATCGGGAGATACGAGCAGTACTTC	CASSETQIGRYEQYF
.	TRBV6-1	TRBD2	TRBJ2-1	TGTGCCAGCACCCAGCGGGGGGTCGTCGACAATGAGCAGTTCTTC	CASTQRGVVDNEQFF
.	TRBV5-4	.	TRBJ2-6	TGTGCCAGCACCCTTCCGGCGGGGTCTGGGGCCAACGTCCTGACTTTC	CASTLPAGSGANVLTF
.	TRBV30	TRBD1	TRBJ1-6	TGTGCCTGGAGTGGACAGGGTGAGCATTCACCCCTCCACTTT	CAWSGQGEHSPLHF
.	TRBV25-1	.	TRBJ2-5	TGTGCCAGCAGTGAGGACAAGAGACAAGAGACCCAGTACTTC	CASSEDKRQETQYF
.	TRBV7-9	.	TRBJ1-1	TGTGCCAGCAGCTATTCCCAGGGTATTGGAGCTTTCTTT	CASSYSQGIGAFF
.	TRBV30	TRBD1	TRBJ1-6	TGTGCCTGGGGGGACAGGGGGTTAAATTCACCCCTCCACTTT	CAWGDRGLNSPLHF
.	TRBV10-3	.	TRBJ2-6	TGTGCCATCAGTGAAGGGACATCCTCCTCTGGGGCCAACGTCCTGACTTTC	CAISEGTSSSGANVLTF
once	TRBV7-9	.	TRBJ1-6	TGTGCCAGCAGCTTTACCCCGGCTGGACGGGATAGAATTTCACCCCTCCACTTT	CASSFTPAGRDRISPLHF
.	TRBV7-8	.	TRBJ1-5	TGTGCCAGCAGCATAGGAGGCCCCTTTCAGCCCCAGCATTTT	CASSIGGPFQPQHF
few	TRBV28	.	TRBJ2-1	TGTGCCAGCAGTTTAGGGACAGAGCAGTTCTTC	CASSLGTEQFF
.	TRBV6-5	.	TRBJ1-1	TGTGCCAGCAGTGTCCGGGGGGATCAGGTTGAAGCTTTCTTT	CASSVRGDQVEAFF
.	TRBV6-6	.	TRBJ1-2	TGTGCCAGCAGTTACGACCAGGATCCGCCTTATGGCTACACCTTC	CASSYDQDPPYGYTF
.	TRBV11-2	TRBD1	TRBJ1-2	TGTGCCAGCAGCTTCACCGGGACAGGGGAGTTACGGGGCTACACCTTC	CASSFTGTGELRGYTF
once	TRBV19	.	TRBJ1-6	TGTGCCAGTAGTACACAGGTCAGCTCCTATAATTCACCCCTCCACTTT	CASSTQVSSYNSPLHF
.	TRBV29-1	.	TRBJ2-1	TGCAGCGTTGAAAGGTCTAGGGGGGGCAATGAGCAGTTCTTC	CSVERSRGGNEQFF
.	TRBV27	.	TRBJ1-2	TGTGCCAGCAGCCTCGACACAGACTATGGCTACACCTTC	CASSLDTDYGYTF
.	TRBV5-6	.	TRBJ2-7	TGTGCCAGCAGCCGGGACTTAAGCTCCTACGAGCAGTACTTC	CASSRDLSSYEQYF
.	TRBV7-9	.	TRBJ2-5	TGTGCCAGCAGCCGACCCGGGACAAACCAAGAGACCCAGTACTTC	CASSRPGTNQETQYF
.	TRBV19	.	TRBJ1-2	TGTGCCAGTAGTGGCTCAAACGGGATCGATGGCTACACCTTC	CASSGSNGIDGYTF
.	TRBV9	TRBD1	TRBJ2-5	TGTGCCAGCAGCGTATCTACAGGGGAAGGGACCCAGTACTTC	CASSVSTGEGTQYF
.	TRBV11-2	.	TRBJ2-3	TGTGCCAGCAGCTCCACCGGGACACCTAGCACAGATACGCAGTATTTT	CASSSTGTPSTDTQYF
.	TRBV5-1	.	TRBJ2-1	TGCGCCAGCAGCTTGGGGGCAGAGAATTGGGATGAGCAGTTCTTC	CASSLGAENWDEQFF
.	TRBV7-9	.	TRBJ1-2	TGTGCCAGCAGCGGGGATCAGGGGTTGGGTGGCTACACCTTC	CASSGDQGLGGYTF
.	TRBV11-2	.	TRBJ1-5	TGTGCCAGCAGCTTAGATTCCGGACTGAGCAATCAGCCCCAGCATTTT	CASSLDSGLSNQPQHF